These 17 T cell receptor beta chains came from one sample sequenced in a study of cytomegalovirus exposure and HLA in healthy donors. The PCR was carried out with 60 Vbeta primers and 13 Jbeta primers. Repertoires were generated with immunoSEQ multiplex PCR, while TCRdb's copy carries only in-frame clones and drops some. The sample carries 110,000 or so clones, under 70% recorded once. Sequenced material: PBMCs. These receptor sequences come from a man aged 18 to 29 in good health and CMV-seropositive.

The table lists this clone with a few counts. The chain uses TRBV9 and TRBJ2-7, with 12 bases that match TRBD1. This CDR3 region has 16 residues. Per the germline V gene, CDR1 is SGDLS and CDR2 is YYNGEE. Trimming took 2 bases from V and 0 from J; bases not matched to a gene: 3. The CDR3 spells CASSVGTGGASYEQYF. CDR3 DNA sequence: TGTGCCAGCAGCGTGGGGACAGGGGGCGCCTCCTACGAGCAGTACTTC.

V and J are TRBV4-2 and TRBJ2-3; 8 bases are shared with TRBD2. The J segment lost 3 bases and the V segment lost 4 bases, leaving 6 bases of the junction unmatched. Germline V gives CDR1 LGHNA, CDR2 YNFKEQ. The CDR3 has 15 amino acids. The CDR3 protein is CASSPPGGATDTQYF. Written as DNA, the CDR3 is TGTGCCAGCAGCCCCCCGGGGGGGGCAACAGATACGCAGTATTTT.

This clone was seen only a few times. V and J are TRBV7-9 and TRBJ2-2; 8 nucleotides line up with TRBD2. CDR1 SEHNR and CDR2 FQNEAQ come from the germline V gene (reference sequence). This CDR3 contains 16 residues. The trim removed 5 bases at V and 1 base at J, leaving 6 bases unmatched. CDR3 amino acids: CASSPPGGRNTGELFF. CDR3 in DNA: TGTGCCAGCAGCCCTCCGGGGGGGCGGAACACCGGGGAGCTGTTTTTT.

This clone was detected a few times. CDR3 DNA: TGCGCCAGCAGCCACCAAACTAGCGGGGGGGCAGATACGCAGTATTTT. Translation: CASSHQTSGGADTQYF. J is TRBJ2-3 and V is TRBV4-1; 13 bases align to TRBD2. Germline-derived CDR1 and CDR2 are MGHRA and YSYEKL. V gave up 3 bases and J gave up 4 bases; unmatched junction bases: 4. The length of the CDR3 is 16 residues.

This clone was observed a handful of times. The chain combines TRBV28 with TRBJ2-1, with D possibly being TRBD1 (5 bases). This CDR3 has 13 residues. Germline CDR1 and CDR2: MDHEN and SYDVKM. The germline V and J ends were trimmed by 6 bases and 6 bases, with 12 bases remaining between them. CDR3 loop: CASRSQDRNEQFF. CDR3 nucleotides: TGTGCCAGCAGATCACAGGATCGCAATGAGCAGTTCTTC.

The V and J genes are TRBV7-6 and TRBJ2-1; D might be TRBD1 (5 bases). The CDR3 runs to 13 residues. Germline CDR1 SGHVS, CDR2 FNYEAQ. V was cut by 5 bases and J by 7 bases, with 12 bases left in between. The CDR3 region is CASSTDRENEQFF. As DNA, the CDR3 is TGTGCCAGCAGCACCGACAGAGAGAATGAGCAGTTCTTC. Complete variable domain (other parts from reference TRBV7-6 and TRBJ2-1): GAGVSQSPRYKVTKRGQDVALRCDPISGHVSLYWYRQALGQGPEFLTYFNYEAQQDKSGLPNDRFSAERPEGSISTLTIQRTEQRDSAMYRCASSTDRENEQFFGPGTRLTVL.

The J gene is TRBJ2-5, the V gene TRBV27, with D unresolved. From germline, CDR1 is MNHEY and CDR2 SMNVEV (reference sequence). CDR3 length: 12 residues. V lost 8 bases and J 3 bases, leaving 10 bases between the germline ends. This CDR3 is CASAGREETQYF. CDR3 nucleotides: TGTGCCAGCGCTGGGCGAGAAGAGACCCAGTACTTC.

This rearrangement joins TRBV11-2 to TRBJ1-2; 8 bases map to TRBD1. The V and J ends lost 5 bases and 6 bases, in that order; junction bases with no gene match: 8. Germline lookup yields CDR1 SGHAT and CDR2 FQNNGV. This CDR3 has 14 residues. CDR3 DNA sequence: TGTGCCAGCAGCCTTAGCGGACAGGGCGATGGCTACACCTTC. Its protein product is CASSLSGQGDGYTF.

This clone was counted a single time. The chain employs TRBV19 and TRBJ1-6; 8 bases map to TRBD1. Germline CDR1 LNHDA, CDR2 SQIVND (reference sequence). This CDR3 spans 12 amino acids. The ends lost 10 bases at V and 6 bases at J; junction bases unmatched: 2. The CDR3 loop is CATTGVNSPLHF. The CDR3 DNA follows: TGTGCCACGACAGGGGTTAATTCACCCCTCCACTTT.

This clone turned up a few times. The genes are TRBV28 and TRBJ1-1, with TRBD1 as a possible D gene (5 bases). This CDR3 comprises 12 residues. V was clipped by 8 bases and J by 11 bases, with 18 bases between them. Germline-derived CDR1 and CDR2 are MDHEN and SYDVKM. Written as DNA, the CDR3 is TGTGCCAGCTTTCAGTTGGGGGGAGGGGCTTTCTTT. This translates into CASFQLGGGAFF.

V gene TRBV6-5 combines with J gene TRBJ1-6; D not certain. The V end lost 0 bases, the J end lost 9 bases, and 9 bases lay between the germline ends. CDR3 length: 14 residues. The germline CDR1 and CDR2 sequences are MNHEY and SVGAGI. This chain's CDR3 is CASSYSIGTSPLHF. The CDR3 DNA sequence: TGTGCCAGCAGTTACTCGATCGGTACTTCACCCCTCCACTTT.

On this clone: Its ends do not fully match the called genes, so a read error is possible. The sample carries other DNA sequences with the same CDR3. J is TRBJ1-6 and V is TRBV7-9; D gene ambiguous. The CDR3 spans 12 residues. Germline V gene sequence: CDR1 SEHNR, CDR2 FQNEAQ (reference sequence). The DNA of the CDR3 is TGTGCTAGCAGTCTAGGAAAGTCACCCCTCCACTTT. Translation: CASSLGKSPLHF.

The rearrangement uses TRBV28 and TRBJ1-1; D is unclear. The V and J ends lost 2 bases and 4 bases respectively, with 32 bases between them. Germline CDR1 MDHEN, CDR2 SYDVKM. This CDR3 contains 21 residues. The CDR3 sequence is CASSLEWAPTVSRPGSTEAFF. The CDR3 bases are TGTGCCAGCAGTTTAGAGTGGGCACCGACCGTCAGTAGGCCCGGGAGCACTGAAGCTTTCTTT.

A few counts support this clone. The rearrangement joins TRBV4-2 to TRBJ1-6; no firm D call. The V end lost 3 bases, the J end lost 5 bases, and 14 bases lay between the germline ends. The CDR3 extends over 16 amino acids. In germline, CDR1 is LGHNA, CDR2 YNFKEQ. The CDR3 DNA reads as TGTGCCAGCAGCCATCCACGGTCCAGGAATAATTCACCCCTCCACTTT. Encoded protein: CASSHPRSRNNSPLHF.

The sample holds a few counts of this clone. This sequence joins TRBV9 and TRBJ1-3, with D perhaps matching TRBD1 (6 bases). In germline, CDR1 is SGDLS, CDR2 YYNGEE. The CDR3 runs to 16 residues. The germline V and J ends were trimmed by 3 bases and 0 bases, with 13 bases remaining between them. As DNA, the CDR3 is TGTGCCAGCAGCGCCCGACAGGCCAGCTCTGGAAACACCATATATTTT. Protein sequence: CASSARQASSGNTIYF.

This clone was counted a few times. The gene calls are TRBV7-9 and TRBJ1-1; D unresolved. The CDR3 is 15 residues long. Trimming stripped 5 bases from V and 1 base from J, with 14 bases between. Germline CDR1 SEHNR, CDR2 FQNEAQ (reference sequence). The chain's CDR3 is CASSPALGRNTEAFF. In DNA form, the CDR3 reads TGTGCCAGCAGCCCAGCGCTGGGTCGGAACACTGAAGCTTTCTTT. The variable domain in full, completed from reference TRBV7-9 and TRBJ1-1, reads DTGVSQNPRHKITKRGQNVTFRCDPISEHNRLYWYRQTLGQGPEFLTYFQNEAQLEKSRLLSDRFSAERPKGSFSTLEIQRTEQGDSAMYLCASSPALGRNTEAFFGQGTRLTVV.

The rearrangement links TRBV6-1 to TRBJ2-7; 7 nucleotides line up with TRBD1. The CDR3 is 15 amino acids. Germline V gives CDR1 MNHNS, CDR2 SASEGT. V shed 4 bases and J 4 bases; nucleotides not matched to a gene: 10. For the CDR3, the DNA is TGTGCCAGCAGTGCAACAGGGGTAATACGGTACGAGCAGTACTTC. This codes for CASSATGVIRYEQYF.